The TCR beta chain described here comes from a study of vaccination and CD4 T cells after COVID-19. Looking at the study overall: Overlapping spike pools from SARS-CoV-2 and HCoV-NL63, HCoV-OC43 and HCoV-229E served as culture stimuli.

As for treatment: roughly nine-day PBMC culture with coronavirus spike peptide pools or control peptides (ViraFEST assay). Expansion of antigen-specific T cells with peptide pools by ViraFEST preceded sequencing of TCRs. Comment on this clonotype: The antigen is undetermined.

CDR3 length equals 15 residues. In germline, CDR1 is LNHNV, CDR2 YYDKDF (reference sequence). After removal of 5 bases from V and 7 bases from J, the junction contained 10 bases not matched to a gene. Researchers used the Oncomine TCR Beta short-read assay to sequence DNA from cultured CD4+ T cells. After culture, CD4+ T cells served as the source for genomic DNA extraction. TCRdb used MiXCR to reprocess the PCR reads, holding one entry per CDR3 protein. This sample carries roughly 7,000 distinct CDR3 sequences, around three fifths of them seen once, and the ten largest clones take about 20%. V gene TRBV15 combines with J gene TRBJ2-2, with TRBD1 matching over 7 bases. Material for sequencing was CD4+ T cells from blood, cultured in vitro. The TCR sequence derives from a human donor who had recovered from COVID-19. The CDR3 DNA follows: TGTGCCACCAGCGTCCGGGACAGTTGGTACGGGGAGCTGTTTTTT. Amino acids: CATSVRDSWYGELFF. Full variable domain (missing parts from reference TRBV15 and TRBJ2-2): DAMVIQNPRYQVTQFGKPVTLSCSQTLNHNVMYWYQQKSSQAPKLLFHYYDKDFNNEADTPDNFQSRRPNTSFCFLDIRSPGLGDTAMYLCATSVRDSWYGELFFGEGSRLTVL.